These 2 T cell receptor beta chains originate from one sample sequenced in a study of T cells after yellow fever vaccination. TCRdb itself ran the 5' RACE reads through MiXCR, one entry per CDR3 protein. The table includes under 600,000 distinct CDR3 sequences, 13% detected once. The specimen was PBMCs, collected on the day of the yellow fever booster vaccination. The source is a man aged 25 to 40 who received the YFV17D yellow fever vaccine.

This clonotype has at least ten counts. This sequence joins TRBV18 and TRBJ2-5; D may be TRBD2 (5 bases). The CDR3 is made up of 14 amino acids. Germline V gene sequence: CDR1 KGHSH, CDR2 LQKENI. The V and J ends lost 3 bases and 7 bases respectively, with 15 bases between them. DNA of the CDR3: TGTGCCAGCTCACCTCCCGGGGATATTGGGACCCAGTACTTC. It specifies CASSPPGDIGTQYF.

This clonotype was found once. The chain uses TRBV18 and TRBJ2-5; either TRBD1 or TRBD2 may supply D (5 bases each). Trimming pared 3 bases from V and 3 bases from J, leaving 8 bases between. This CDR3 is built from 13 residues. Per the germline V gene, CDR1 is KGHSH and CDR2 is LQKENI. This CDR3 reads CASSPGAEETQYF. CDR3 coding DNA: TGTGCCAGCTCACCCGGGGCGGAAGAGACCCAGTACTTC.